The 4 T cell receptor beta chains below were found in one sample sequenced in a study of shared clonotypes between healthy human individuals. Naive CD8 cells comprised CD45RO-negative, CCR7-positively selected cells, excluding terminally differentiated effector memory CD45RA+ cells. Clones were sequenced by immunoSEQ multiplex PCR, and TCRdb holds only the in-frame ones, with some missing. The repertoire holds 500,000 to 700,000 clones, about 95% seen once, with approximately 0.11% in the top ten. Sequenced material: naive CD8+ T cells sorted from blood. These TCRs come from a woman between 25 and 40 years old in good health.

This chain links TRBV7-7 with TRBJ2-3; TRBD2 agrees at 10 bases. The V segment lost 5 bases and the J segment 3 bases; nucleotides outside the gene matches: 2. CDR1 and CDR2 from the germline V gene are SSHAT and FNYEAQ (reference sequence). This CDR3 is 14 amino acids long. CDR3 protein: CASSPSGSTDTQYF. The CDR3 DNA reads TGTGCCAGCAGCCCTAGCGGGAGTACAGATACGCAGTATTTT.

The chain couples TRBV9 to TRBJ2-1; 11 nucleotides line up with TRBD2. The CDR3 is 14 residues long. V shed 0 bases and J 9 bases; nucleotides not matched to a gene: 2. Germline V gives CDR1 SGDLS, CDR2 YYNGEE. The CDR3 loop reads CASSVGLAGGEQFF. The CDR3 bases are TGTGCCAGCAGCGTAGGCCTAGCGGGAGGTGAGCAGTTCTTC.

The chain is built from TRBV29-1 and TRBJ2-7; possibly TRBD1 for D (6 bases). The length of the CDR3 is 15 residues. Trimming stripped 1 base from V and 4 bases from J, with 17 bases between. The germline gives CDR1 SQVTM, CDR2 ANQGSEA. CDR3 protein: CSVEGYRASPYEQYF. The CDR3 DNA reads TGCAGCGTTGAAGGGTACAGGGCAAGCCCATACGAGCAGTACTTC.

This clone was seen once. The chain links TRBV6-5 to TRBJ2-7; D tentatively fits TRBD1 or TRBD2 (5 bases each). The CDR3 loop spans 16 amino acids. The germline V and J ends were trimmed by 2 bases and 4 bases, with 18 bases remaining between them. CDR1 is MNHEY and CDR2 is SVGAGI in the germline V gene. CDR3 amino acids: CASSYTPIGAGYEQYF. The CDR3 DNA reads TGTGCCAGCAGTTACACCCCGATAGGGGCGGGTTACGAGCAGTACTTC.